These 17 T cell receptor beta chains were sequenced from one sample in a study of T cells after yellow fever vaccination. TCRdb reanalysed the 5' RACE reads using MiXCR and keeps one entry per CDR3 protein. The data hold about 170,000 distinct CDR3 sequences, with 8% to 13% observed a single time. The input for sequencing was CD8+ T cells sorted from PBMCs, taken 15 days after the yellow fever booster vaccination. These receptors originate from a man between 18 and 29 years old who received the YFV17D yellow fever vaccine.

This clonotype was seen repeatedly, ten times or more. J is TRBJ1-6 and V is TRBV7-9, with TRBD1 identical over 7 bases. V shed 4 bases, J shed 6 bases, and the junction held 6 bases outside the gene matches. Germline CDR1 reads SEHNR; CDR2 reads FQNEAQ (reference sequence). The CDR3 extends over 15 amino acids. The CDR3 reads CASSYEQGTNSPLHF. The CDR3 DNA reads TGTGCCAGCAGCTACGAACAGGGGACTAATTCACCCCTCCACTTT.

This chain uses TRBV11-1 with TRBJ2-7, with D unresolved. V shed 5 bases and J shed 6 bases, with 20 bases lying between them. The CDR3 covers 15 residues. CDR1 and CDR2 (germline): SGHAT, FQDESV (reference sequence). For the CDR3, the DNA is TGTGCCAGCAGCCCCGGCCGGGTCCCTTTTACCGAGCAGTACGTC. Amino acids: CASSPGRVPFTEQYV.

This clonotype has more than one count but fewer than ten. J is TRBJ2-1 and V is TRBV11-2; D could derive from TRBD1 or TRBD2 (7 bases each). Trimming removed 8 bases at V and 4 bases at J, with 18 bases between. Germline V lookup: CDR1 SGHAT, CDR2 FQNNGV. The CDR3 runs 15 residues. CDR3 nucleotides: TGTGCCAGCTTGGGGGAGGGGGCGCGTTACAATGAGCAGTTCTTC. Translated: CASLGEGARYNEQFF. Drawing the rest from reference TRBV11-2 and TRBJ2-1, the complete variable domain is EAGVAQSPRYKIIEKRQSVAFWCNPISGHATLYWYQQILGQGPKLLIQFQNNGVVDDSQLPKDRFSAERLKGVDSTLKIQPAKLEDSAVYLCASLGEGARYNEQFFGPGTRLTVL.

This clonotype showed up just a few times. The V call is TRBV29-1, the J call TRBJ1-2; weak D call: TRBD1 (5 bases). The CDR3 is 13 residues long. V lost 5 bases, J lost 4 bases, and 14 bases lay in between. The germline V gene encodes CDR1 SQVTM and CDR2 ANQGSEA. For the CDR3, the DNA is TGCAGCGTTATTCAGGACATGGCCTATGGCTACACCTTC. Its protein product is CSVIQDMAYGYTF. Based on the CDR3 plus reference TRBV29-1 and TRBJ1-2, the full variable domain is SAVISQKPSRDICQRGTSLTIQCQVDSQVTMMFWYRQQPGQSLTLIATANQGSEATYESGFVIDKFPISRPNLTFSTLTVSNMSPEDSSIYLCSVIQDMAYGYTFGSGTRLTVV.

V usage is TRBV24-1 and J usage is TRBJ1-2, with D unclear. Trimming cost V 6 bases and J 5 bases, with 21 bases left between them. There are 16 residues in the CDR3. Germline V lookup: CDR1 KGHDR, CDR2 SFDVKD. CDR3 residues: CATSSSGLRESYGYTF. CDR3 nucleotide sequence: TGTGCCACCAGTAGTTCCGGGCTTCGGGAGTCGTATGGCTACACCTTC.

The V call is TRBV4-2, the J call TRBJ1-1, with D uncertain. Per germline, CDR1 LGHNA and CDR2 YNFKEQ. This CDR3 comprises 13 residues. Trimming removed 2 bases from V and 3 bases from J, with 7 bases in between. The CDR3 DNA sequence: TGTGCCAGCAGCCAAATCGGACACACTGAAGCTTTCTTT. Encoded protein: CASSQIGHTEAFF.

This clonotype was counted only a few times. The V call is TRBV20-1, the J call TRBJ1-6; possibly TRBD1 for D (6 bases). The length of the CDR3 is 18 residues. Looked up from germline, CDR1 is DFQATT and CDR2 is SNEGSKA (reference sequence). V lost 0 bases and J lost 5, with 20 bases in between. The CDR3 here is CSARDEDRVFQHNSPLHF. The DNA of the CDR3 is TGCAGTGCTAGAGATGAGGACAGAGTATTCCAACATAATTCACCCCTCCACTTT.

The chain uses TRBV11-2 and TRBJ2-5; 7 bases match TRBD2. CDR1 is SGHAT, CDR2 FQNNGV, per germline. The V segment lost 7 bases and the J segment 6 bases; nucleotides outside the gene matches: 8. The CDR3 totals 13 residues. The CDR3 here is CASTPAGVKTQYF. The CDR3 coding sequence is TGTGCCAGCACCCCCGCGGGGGTCAAGACCCAGTACTTC.

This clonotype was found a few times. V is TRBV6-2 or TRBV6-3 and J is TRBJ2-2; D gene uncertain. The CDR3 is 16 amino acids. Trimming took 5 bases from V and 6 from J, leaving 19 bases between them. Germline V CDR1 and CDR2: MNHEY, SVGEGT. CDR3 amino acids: CASSPPRQVQAGELFF. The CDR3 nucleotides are TGTGCCAGCAGTCCCCCGAGGCAGGTTCAGGCCGGGGAGCTGTTTTTT.

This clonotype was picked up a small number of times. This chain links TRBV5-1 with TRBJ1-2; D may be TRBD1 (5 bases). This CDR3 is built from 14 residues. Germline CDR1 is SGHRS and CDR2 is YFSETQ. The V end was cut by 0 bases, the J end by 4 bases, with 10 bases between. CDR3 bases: TGCGCCAGCAGCTTGGGCGACAGATCCTATGGCTACACCTTC. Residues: CASSLGDRSYGYTF.

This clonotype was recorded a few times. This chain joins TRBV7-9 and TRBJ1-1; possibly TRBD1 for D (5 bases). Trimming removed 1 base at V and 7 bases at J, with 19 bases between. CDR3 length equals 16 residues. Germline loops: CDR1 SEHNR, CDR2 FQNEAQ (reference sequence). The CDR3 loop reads CASSLGSLAGGSEAFF. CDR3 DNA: TGTGCCAGCAGCTTAGGATCACTCGCGGGGGGGAGTGAAGCTTTCTTT.

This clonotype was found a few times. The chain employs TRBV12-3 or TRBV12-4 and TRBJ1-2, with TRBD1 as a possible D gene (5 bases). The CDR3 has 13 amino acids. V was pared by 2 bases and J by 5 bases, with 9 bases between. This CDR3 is CASSLQGFYGYTF. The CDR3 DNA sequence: TGTGCCAGCAGTTTACAGGGATTTTATGGCTACACCTTC.

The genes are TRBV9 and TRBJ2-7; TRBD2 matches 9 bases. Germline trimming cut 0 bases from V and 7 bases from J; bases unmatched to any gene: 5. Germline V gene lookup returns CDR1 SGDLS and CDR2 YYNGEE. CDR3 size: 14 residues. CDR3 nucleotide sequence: TGTGCCAGCAGCGTAGCTCGCGGGGGGGTTGAGCAGTACTTC. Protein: CASSVARGGVEQYF.

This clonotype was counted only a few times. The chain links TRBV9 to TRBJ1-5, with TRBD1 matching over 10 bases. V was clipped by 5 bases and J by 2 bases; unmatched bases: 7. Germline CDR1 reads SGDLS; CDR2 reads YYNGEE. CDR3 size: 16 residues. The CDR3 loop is CASRGQGKVGNQPQHF. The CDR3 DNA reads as TGTGCCAGCAGGGGACAGGGGAAGGTAGGCAATCAGCCCCAGCATTTT.

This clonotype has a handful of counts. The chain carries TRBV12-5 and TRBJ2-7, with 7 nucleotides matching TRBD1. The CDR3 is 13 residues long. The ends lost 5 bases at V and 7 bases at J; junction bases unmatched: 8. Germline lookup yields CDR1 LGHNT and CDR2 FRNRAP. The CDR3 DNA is TGTGCTAGTGGTGATACACAGGGGAGAGAGCAGTACTTC. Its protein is CASGDTQGREQYF.

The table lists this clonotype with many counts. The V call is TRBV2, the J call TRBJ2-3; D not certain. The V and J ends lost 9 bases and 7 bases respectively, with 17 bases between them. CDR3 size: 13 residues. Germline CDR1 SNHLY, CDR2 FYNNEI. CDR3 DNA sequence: TGTGCCAGTCAAACAAGGGCCCAAAATACGCAGTATTTT. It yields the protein CASQTRAQNTQYF.

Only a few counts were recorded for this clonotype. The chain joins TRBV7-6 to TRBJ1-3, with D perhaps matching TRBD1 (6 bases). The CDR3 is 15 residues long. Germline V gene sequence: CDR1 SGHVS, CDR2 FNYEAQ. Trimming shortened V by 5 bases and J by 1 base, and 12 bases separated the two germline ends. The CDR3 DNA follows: TGTGCCAGCAGCCCCCGGGACATTTCTGGAAACACCATATATTTT. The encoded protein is CASSPRDISGNTIYF.